This T cell receptor beta chain is from a study of cytomegalovirus exposure and HLA in healthy donors. Overall study findings and caveats: Prior analysis indicated that the majority of TCR beta V segments exhibited productivity approximately 87% or approximately 30% of the time. In a later analysis, more than 15,000 TCR beta sequences were associated with HLA alleles at 0.05 false discovery rate.

Looked up from germline, CDR1 is WSHSY and CDR2 is SAAADI. This CDR3 is 14 amino acids long. V was shortened by 5 bases and J by 3 bases, with 14 bases between the two germline ends. As regards this clone: As yet, its antigen is unknown.

PCR employed 60 Vbeta and 13 Jbeta primers. Here immunoSEQ multiplex PCR was the method, and the copy in TCRdb shows in-frame clones only, minus some. Its clone listing holds roughly 54,000 clones. The clonotype was recovered from a woman younger than 45 in good health and CMV-seropositive. The V call is TRBV10-2, the J call TRBJ2-7; perhaps TRBD2 as D (6 bases). Specimen: PBMCs. This CDR3 is CASSSGLTLYEQYF. CDR3 nucleotides: TGCGCCAGCAGTTCAGGACTAACGCTCTACGAGCAGTACTTC.